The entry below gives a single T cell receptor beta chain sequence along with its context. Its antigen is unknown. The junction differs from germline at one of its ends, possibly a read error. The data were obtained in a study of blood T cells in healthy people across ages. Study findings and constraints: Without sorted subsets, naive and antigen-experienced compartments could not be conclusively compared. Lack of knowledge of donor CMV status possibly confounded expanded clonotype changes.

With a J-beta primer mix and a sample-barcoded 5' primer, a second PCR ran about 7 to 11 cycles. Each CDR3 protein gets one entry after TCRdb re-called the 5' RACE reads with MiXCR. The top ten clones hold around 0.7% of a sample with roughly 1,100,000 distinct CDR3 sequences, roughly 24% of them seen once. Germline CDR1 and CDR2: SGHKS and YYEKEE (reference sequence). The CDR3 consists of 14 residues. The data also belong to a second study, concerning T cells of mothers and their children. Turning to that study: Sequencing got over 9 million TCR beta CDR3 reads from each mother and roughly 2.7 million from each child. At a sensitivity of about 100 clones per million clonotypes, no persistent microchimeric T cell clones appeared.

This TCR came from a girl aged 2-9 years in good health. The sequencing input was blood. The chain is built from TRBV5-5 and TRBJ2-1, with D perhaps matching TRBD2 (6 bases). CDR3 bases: TGTGCCGGCAGCTTGGGTTTAGGAGGGGATGAGCAGTTCTTC. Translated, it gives CAGSLGLGGDEQFF.